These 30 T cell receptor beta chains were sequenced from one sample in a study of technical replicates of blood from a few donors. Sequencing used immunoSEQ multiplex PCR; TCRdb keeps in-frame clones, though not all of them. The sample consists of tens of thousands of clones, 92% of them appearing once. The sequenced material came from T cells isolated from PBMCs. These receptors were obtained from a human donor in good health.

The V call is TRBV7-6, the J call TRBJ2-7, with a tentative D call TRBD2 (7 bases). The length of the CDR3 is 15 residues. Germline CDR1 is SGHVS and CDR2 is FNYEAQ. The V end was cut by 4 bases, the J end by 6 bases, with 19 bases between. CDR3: CASSSWDAGAGEQYF. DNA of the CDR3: TGTGCCAGCAGCTCGTGGGATGCGGGGGCGGGCGAGCAGTACTTC. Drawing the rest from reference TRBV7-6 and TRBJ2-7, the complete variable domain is GAGVSQSPRYKVTKRGQDVALRCDPISGHVSLYWYRQALGQGPEFLTYFNYEAQQDKSGLPNDRFSAERPEGSISTLTIQRTEQRDSAMYRCASSSWDAGAGEQYFGPGTRLTVT.

CDR3 sequence: CASSLTGVNTEAFF. The CDR3 DNA is TGTGCCAGTAGCCTTACAGGGGTTAACACTGAAGCTTTCTTT. The rearrangement links TRBV19 to TRBJ1-1, with 7 bases identical to TRBD1. Looked up from germline, CDR1 is LNHDA and CDR2 is SQIVND (reference sequence). V shed 6 bases and J 2 bases; nucleotides not matched to a gene: 6. The CDR3 runs 14 residues. The whole variable domain, filled in from reference TRBV19 and TRBJ1-1, reads DGGITQSPKYLFRKEGQNVTLSCEQNLNHDAMYWYRQDPGQGLRLIYYSQIVNDFQKGDIAEGYSVSREKKESFPLTVTSAQKNPTAFYLCASSLTGVNTEAFFGQGTRLTVV.

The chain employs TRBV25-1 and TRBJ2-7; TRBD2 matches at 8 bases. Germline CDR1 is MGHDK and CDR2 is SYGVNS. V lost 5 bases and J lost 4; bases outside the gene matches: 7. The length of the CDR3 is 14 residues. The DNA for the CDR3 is TGTGCCAGCAGTACCACTAGCGGAGTATACGAGCAGTACTTC. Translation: CASSTTSGVYEQYF.

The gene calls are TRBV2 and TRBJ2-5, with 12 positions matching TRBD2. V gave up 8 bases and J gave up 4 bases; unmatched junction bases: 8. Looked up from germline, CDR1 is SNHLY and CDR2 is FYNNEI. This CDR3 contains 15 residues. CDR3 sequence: CASVGTSGWGETQYF. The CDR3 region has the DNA TGTGCCAGCGTTGGGACTAGCGGGTGGGGAGAGACCCAGTACTTC.

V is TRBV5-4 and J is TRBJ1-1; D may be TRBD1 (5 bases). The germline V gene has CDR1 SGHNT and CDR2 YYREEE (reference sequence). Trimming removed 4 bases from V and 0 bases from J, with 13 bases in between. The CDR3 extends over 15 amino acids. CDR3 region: CASSHKGALNTEAFF. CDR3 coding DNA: TGTGCCAGCAGCCACAAAGGGGCTTTGAACACTGAAGCTTTCTTT.

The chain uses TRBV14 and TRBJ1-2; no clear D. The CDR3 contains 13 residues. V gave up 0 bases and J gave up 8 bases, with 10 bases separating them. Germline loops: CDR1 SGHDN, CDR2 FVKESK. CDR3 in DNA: TGTGCCAGCAGCCAAGAGACGGGTCGGGGCTACACCTTC. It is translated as CASSQETGRGYTF.

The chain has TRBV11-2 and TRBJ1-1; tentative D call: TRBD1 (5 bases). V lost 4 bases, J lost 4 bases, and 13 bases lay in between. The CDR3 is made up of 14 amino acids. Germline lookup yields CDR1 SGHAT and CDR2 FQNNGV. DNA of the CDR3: TGTGCCAGCAGCTCCCTCCCTCAGGGCACTGAAGCTTTCTTT. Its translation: CASSSLPQGTEAFF.

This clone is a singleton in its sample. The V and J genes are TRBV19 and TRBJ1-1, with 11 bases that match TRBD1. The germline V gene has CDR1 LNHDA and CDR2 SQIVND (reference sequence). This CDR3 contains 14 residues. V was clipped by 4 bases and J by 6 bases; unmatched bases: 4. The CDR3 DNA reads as TGTGCCAGTAGTACCGGGACAGGGGGATCTGAAGCTTTCTTT. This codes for CASSTGTGGSEAFF.

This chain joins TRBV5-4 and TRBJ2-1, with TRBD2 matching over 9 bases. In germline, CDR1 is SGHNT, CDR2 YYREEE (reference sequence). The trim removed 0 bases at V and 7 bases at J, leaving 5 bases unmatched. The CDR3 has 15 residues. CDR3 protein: CASSLGLADGNEQFF. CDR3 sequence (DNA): TGTGCCAGCAGCTTGGGACTAGCGGATGGAAATGAGCAGTTCTTC.

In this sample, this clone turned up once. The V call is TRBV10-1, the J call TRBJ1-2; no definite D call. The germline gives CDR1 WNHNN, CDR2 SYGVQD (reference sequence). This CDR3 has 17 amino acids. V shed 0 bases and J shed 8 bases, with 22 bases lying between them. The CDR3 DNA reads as TGCGCCAGCAGTGAGTCGAAGAGGCGGCTGGCGACTTCCGGCTACACCTTC. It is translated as CASSESKRRLATSGYTF.

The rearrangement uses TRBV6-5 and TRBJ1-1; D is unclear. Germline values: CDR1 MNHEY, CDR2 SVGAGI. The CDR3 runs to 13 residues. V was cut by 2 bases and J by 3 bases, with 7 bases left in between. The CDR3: CASSYNTYTEAFF. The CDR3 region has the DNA TGTGCCAGCAGTTACAACACCTACACTGAAGCTTTCTTT.

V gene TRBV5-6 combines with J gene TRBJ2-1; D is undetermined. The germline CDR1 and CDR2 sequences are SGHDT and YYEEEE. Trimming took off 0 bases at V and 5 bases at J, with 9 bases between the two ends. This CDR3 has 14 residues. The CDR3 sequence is CASSLAVTDNEQFF. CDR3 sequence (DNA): TGTGCCAGCAGCTTGGCCGTAACAGACAATGAGCAGTTCTTC.

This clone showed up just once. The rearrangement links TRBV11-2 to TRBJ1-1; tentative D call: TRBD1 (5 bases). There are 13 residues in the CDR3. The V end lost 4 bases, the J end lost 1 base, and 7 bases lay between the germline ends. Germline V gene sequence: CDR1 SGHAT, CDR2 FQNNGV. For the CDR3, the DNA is TGTGCCAGCAGCTACGGACAGAACACTGAAGCTTTCTTT. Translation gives CASSYGQNTEAFF.

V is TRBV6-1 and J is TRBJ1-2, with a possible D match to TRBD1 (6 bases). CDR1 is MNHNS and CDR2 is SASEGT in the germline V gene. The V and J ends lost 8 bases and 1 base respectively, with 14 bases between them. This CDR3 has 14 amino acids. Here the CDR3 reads CASPGERFNYGYTF. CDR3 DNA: TGTGCCAGCCCAGGGGAGAGGTTTAACTATGGCTACACCTTC.

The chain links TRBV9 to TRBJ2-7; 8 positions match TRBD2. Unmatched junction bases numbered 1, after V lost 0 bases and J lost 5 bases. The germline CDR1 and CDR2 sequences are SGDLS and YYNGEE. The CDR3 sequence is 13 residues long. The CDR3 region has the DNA TGTGCCAGCAGCGTAGCGGGAGGGAACGAGCAGTACTTC. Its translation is CASSVAGGNEQYF.

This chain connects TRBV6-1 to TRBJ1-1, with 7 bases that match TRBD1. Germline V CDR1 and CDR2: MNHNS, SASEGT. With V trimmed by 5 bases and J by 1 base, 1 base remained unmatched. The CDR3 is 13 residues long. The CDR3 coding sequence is TGTGCCAGCAGTAGGACAGGGAACACTGAAGCTTTCTTT. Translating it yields CASSRTGNTEAFF.

CDR3 DNA sequence: TGTGCCAGCAGCGCTACTAGTGTTGGTGAGCAGTTCTTC. Residues: CASSATSVGEQFF. The chain has TRBV5-4 and TRBJ2-1, with a tentative D call TRBD2 (5 bases). The germline CDR1 and CDR2 sequences are SGHNT and YYREEE (reference sequence). The V gene lost 4 bases and the J gene lost 9 bases, with 14 bases spanning the gap. The CDR3 totals 13 residues.

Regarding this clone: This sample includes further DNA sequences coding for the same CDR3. The CDR3 DNA follows: TGTGCCAGCAGCTTTAGCGGGTCTTACGAGCAGTACTTC. Its protein is CASSFSGSYEQYF. The genes are TRBV28 and TRBJ2-7; 7 bases map to TRBD2. The V segment lost 6 bases and the J segment 4 bases; nucleotides outside the gene matches: 6. Germline CDR1 reads MDHEN; CDR2 reads SYDVKM. CDR3 length: 13 residues.

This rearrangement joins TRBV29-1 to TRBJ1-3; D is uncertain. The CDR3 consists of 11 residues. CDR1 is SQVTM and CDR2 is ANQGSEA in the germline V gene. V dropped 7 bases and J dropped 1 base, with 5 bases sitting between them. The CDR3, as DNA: TGCAGCGGCGGATCTGGAAACACCATATATTTT. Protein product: CSGGSGNTIYF.

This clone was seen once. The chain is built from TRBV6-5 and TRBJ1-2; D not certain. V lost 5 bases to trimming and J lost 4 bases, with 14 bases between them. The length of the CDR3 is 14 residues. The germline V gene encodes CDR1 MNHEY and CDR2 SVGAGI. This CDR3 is CASSPPGTFYGYTF. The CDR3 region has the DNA TGTGCCAGCAGTCCCCCGGGAACCTTCTATGGCTACACCTTC.

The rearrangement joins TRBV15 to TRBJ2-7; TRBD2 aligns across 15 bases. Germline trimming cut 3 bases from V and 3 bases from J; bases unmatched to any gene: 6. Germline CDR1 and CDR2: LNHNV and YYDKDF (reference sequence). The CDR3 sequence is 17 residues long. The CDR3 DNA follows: TGTGCCACCAGCAGGGGACTAGCGGGAGGAATGTACTACGAGCAGTACTTC. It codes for CATSRGLAGGMYYEQYF. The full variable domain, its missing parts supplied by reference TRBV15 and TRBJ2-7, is DAMVIQNPRYQVTQFGKPVTLSCSQTLNHNVMYWYQQKSSQAPKLLFHYYDKDFNNEADTPDNFQSRRPNTSFCFLDIRSPGLGDTAMYLCATSRGLAGGMYYEQYFGPGTRLTVT.

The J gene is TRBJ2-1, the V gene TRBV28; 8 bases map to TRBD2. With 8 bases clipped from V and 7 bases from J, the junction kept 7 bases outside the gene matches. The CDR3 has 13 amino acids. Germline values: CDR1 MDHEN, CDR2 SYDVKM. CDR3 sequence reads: CASSGRVINEQFF. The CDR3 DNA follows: TGTGCCAGCTCCGGGAGGGTAATTAATGAGCAGTTCTTC.

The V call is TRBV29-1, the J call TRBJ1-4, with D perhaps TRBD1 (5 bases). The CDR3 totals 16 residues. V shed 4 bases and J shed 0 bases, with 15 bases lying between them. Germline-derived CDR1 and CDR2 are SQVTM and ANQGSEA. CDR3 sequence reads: CSVASGLLATNEKLFF. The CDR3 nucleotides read TGCAGCGTTGCATCAGGGCTCCTTGCAACTAATGAAAAACTGTTTTTT.

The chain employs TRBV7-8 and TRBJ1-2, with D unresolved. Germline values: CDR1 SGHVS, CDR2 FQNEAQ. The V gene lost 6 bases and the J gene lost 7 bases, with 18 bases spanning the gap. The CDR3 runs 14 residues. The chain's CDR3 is CASRPEERTSGYTF. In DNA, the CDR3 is TGTGCCAGCAGACCCGAAGAACGTACAAGTGGCTACACCTTC.

The CDR3 loop reads CASSSLGQGRDQPQHF. For the CDR3, the DNA is TGTGCCAGCAGCTCACTCGGACAGGGTAGGGATCAGCCCCAGCATTTT. The rearrangement uses TRBV5-6 and TRBJ1-5; 8 nucleotides line up with TRBD1. Trimming cost V 3 bases and J 5 bases; bases outside gene matches: 10. The CDR3 extends over 16 amino acids. Germline values: CDR1 SGHDT, CDR2 YYEEEE.

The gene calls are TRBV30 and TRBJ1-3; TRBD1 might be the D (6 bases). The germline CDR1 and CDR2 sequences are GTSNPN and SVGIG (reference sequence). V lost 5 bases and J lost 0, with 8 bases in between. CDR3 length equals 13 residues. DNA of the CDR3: TGTGCCTGGTCCAGGGGCTCTGGAAACACCATATATTTT. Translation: CAWSRGSGNTIYF.

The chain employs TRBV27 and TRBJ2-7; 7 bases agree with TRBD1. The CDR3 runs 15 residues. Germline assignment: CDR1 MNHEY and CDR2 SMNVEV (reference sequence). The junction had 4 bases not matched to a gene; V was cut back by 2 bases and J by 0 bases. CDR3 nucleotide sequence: TGTGCCAGCAGTTTAGGGACAGTAAGCTCCTACGAGCAGTACTTC. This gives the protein CASSLGTVSSYEQYF.

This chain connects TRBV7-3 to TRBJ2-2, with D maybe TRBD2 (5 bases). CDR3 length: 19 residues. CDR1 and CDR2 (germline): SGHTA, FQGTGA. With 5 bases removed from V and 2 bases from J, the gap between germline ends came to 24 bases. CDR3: CASSPTVRPPGTNTGELFF. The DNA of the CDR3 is TGTGCCAGCAGCCCCACGGTTAGGCCGCCGGGAACAAACACCGGGGAGCTGTTTTTT.

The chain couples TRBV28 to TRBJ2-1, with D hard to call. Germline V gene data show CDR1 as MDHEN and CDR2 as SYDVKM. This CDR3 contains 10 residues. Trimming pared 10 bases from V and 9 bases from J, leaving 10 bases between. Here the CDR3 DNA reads TGTGCCACCCGACGGGTTGAGCAGTTCTTC. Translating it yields CATRRVEQFF.

Here the CDR3 DNA reads TGTGCCAGCAGCCCAAGAGGGGGTTTTGCCGGGGAGCTGTTTTTT. It codes for CASSPRGGFAGELFF. This chain joins TRBV7-9 and TRBJ2-2; a weak D match, TRBD1 (6 bases). This CDR3 contains 15 residues. CDR1 is SEHNR and CDR2 is FQNEAQ in the germline V gene (reference sequence). V was pared by 5 bases and J by 6 bases, with 16 bases between.